The clone carrying this T cell receptor beta chain was found once. Its matching antigen is unknown. This record belongs to a study of PD-1 blockade in classical Hodgkin lymphoma. For the study at large: Patients were infused with nivolumab 3 mg/kg every 2 weeks. Study-level points and caveats: When set against healthy donors, newly diagnosed patients were reported to show lower baseline TCR diversity.

Relapses following autologous stem cell transplantation were seen in all patients, with brentuximab vedotin exposure varying. Between the trimmed V and J ends, which lost 1 base and 7 bases, there was a span of 5 bases. Germline loops: CDR1 SGHNT, CDR2 YENEEA. The CDR3 has 12 residues. Only in-frame clones appear in the TCRdb table, and some are missing; sequencing was by immunoSEQ multiplex PCR. The sample has approximately 12,000 clones, 70% to 85% seen once. The rearrangement links TRBV11-3 to TRBJ2-1; no firm D call. This specimen was peripheral blood mononuclear cells (PBMCs), taken before the second cycle of nivolumab. This TCR was recovered from a human donor with classical Hodgkin lymphoma. CDR3: CASSLGWNEQFF. The CDR3 DNA sequence: TGTGCCAGCAGCTTAGGTTGGAATGAGCAGTTCTTC.